What follows are 28 T cell receptor beta chains derived from one specimen sequenced in a study of T cells in localized non-small cell lung cancer. Profiling relied on immunoSEQ multiplex PCR, and the TCRdb table lists in-frame clones only, not all of them. The table has 2,000 or so clones, 20% to 25% seen once; the top ten hold approximately 12%. Material: normal lung tissue next to the tumor, obtained before any cancer treatment. All receptors derive from a woman aged 40-69 years with stage II squamous cell lung carcinoma.

This clone came up once. The chain combines TRBV19 with TRBJ2-5, with 11 bases identical to TRBD2. The germline CDR1 and CDR2 sequences are LNHDA and SQIVND (reference sequence). The V gene end was trimmed by 5 bases and the J gene end by 3 bases; junction bases not matched to a gene: 5. CDR3 length equals 15 residues. In DNA, the CDR3 is TGTGCCAGTAGTTGGACTAGCGGGTCGAAAGAGACCCAGTACTTC. Amino acids: CASSWTSGSKETQYF.

There are a few counts of this clone. J is TRBJ1-5 and V is TRBV6-8; D is undetermined. With 6 bases removed from V and 0 bases from J, the gap between germline ends came to 6 bases. Germline-derived CDR1 and CDR2 are MNHGY and SAAAGT. This CDR3 region has 13 residues. CDR3 in DNA: TGTGCCAGCAGCCCCAATAGCAATCAGCCCCAGCATTTT. Its translation is CASSPNSNQPQHF.

This clone occurred a few times. The chain is built from TRBV6-8 and TRBJ1-2; TRBD1 agrees at 10 bases. The CDR3 spans 14 residues. The germline V gene has CDR1 MNHGY and CDR2 SAAAGT. With 5 bases clipped from V and 6 bases from J, the junction kept 6 bases outside the gene matches. The CDR3 loop reads CASSVTTGGDGYTF. The DNA for the CDR3 is TGTGCCAGCAGTGTTACGACAGGGGGCGATGGCTACACCTTC.

V gene TRBV10-2 combines with J gene TRBJ2-1; 11 nucleotides align to TRBD2. Germline V gene sequence: CDR1 WSHSY, CDR2 SAAADI. The CDR3 runs to 13 residues. V dropped 8 bases and J dropped 8; count of bases not matched to a gene: 5. CDR3 nucleotide sequence: TGCGCCAGCCGACTAGCGGGATATGATGAGCAGTTCTTC. This translates into CASRLAGYDEQFF.

The chain combines TRBV4-1 with TRBJ2-7; maybe TRBD2 (6 bases). V was cut by 1 base and J by 4 bases, with 17 bases left in between. This CDR3 is built from 16 residues. The germline V gene encodes CDR1 MGHRA and CDR2 YSYEKL. CDR3 nucleotides: TGCGCCAGCAGCCAAGGGGGATACGCGGCGGGATACGAGCAGTACTTC. This translates into CASSQGGYAAGYEQYF.

The table lists this clone with a few counts. The chain links TRBV6-8 to TRBJ1-1; TRBD1 is a possible D gene (6 bases). The CDR3 runs 18 residues. The germline V gene encodes CDR1 MNHGY and CDR2 SAAAGT. The V end was cut by 0 bases, the J end by 0 bases, with 17 bases between. The CDR3 protein is CASSYSGGLTRMNTEAFF. CDR3 coding DNA: TGTGCCAGCAGTTACTCGGGGGGGCTTACCCGAATGAACACTGAAGCTTTCTTT.

This clone is hyperexpanded (1% or more) by share. The genes are TRBV30 and TRBJ2-5; the match to TRBD1 covers 11 bases. The V gene's germline CDR1 is GTSNPN and CDR2 SVGIG (reference sequence). Trimming cost V 4 bases and J 4 bases; bases outside gene matches: 8. This CDR3 has 15 amino acids. The CDR3: CAWTFRGQGVETQYF. DNA of the CDR3: TGTGCCTGGACTTTCCGGGGACAGGGGGTAGAGACCCAGTACTTC.

The chain carries TRBV9 and TRBJ1-2; the D gene is possibly TRBD1 (5 bases). The germline V and J ends were trimmed by 0 bases and 4 bases, with 10 bases remaining between them. CDR1 is SGDLS and CDR2 is YYNGEE in the germline V gene. CDR3 length equals 14 residues. CDR3 DNA sequence: TGTGCCAGCAGCGTAGCGGAAACAGGCTATGGCTACACCTTC. Translation gives CASSVAETGYGYTF.

The chain carries TRBV19 and TRBJ2-5; TRBD2 aligns across 10 bases. V trimming: 5 bases; J trimming: 2 bases; junction bases outside the gene matches: 11. CDR1 is LNHDA and CDR2 is SQIVND in the germline V gene (reference sequence). CDR3 size: 17 residues. The CDR3 nucleotides are TGTGCCAGTAGTGAACATTGGGGTAGCGGGAGGCAAGAGACCCAGTACTTC. Protein: CASSEHWGSGRQETQYF.

The chain employs TRBV5-1 and TRBJ1-1; 12 positions match TRBD1. V gave up 1 base and J gave up 6 bases; unmatched junction bases: 4. The CDR3 spans 15 residues. Germline values: CDR1 SGHRS, CDR2 YFSETQ. The CDR3 loop reads CASSLKGQGAAEAFF. CDR3 bases: TGCGCCAGCAGCTTGAAGGGACAGGGGGCCGCTGAAGCTTTCTTT.

This rearrangement joins TRBV11-3 to TRBJ1-1, with TRBD1 matching over 7 bases. The CDR3 has 15 amino acids. The junction had 11 bases not matched to a gene; V was cut back by 5 bases and J by 5 bases. Per the germline V gene, CDR1 is SGHNT and CDR2 is YENEEA. The CDR3 sequence is CASSVMTGWETEAFF. CDR3 coding DNA: TGTGCCAGCAGCGTTATGACAGGGTGGGAAACTGAAGCTTTCTTT.

The gene calls are TRBV10-2 and TRBJ2-1; TRBD1 matches 9 bases. V shed 5 bases and J 2 bases; nucleotides not matched to a gene: 4. This CDR3 region has 15 residues. CDR1 and CDR2 from the germline V gene are WSHSY and SAAADI. The CDR3 region has the DNA TGCGCCAGCAGTTCGGGACAGGGAACCTACAATGAGCAGTTCTTC. Translated: CASSSGQGTYNEQFF.

This chain's CDR3 is CASSNDRVKAFF. CDR3 nucleotides: TGTGCCAGCAGCAACGACAGGGTAAAGGCTTTCTTT. The J gene is TRBJ1-1, the V gene TRBV14; TRBD1 aligns across 7 bases. Unmatched junction bases numbered 8, after V lost 5 bases and J lost 11 bases. Germline V gene sequence: CDR1 SGHDN, CDR2 FVKESK. The CDR3 runs 12 residues.

This clone was recorded a few times. The CDR3, as DNA: TGTGCCAGCAGACAGGACCTAGCCGGGGGCTACAATGAGCAGTTCTTC. This translates into CASRQDLAGGYNEQFF. The rearrangement links TRBV11-3 to TRBJ2-1; maybe TRBD2 (6 bases). Germline CDR1 reads SGHNT; CDR2 reads YENEEA. The V end lost 6 bases, the J end lost 3 bases, and 18 bases lay between the germline ends. CDR3 length: 16 residues.

A note on this clone: An end of the junction does not agree with germline; a read error may underlie this. The V call is TRBV6-8, the J call TRBJ1-5; tentatively, D is TRBD1 (6 bases). Germline V gene data show CDR1 as MNHGY and CDR2 as SAAAGT. This CDR3 region has 15 residues. CDR3 sequence: CASIYEGEGNQPQHF. The CDR3 coding sequence is TGTGCCAGCATTTACGAGGGGGAGGGCAATCAGCCCCAGCATTTT.

In this sample, this clone is large. This sequence joins TRBV11-3 and TRBJ2-1; a weak D match, TRBD2 (6 bases). The germline CDR1 and CDR2 sequences are SGHNT and YENEEA. Between the trimmed V and J ends, which lost 5 bases and 0 bases, there was a span of 14 bases. The CDR3 extends over 16 amino acids. In nucleotides, the CDR3 is TGTGCCAGCAGCCAAGGGCTAGCGAGCTCCTACAATGAGCAGTTCTTC. It encodes CASSQGLASSYNEQFF.

This clone has more than one count but fewer than ten. The rearrangement uses TRBV9 and TRBJ2-2; possible D gene TRBD1, 5 bases. Trimming stripped 6 bases from V and 1 base from J, with 10 bases between. The CDR3 loop spans 14 amino acids. Germline CDR1 and CDR2: SGDLS and YYNGEE. The CDR3 nucleotides are TGTGCCAGCAAAAGGACACAGAACACCGGGGAGCTGTTTTTT. Its translation: CASKRTQNTGELFF.

By share of the sample, this clone is large. The chain couples TRBV11-3 to TRBJ2-2; D gene uncertain. CDR1 is SGHNT, CDR2 YENEEA, per germline. This CDR3 has 14 amino acids. V lost 1 base and J lost 1, with 4 bases in between. The CDR3 sequence is CASSLGMNTGELFF. DNA of the CDR3: TGTGCCAGCAGCTTAGGGATGAACACCGGGGAGCTGTTTTTT.

This clone was observed a handful of times. The junction and the germline gene differ at one end; a read error may be behind it. The V call is TRBV6-8, the J call TRBJ2-2; TRBD1 agrees at 10 bases. The CDR3 covers 14 residues. Looked up from germline, CDR1 is MNHGY and CDR2 is SAAAGT. The CDR3 loop is CAISTGQGVGELFF. CDR3 DNA sequence: TGTGCCATCAGTACCGGACAGGGGGTCGGGGAGCTGTTTTTT.

The V call is TRBV28, the J call TRBJ2-7, with 9 bases that match TRBD1. The CDR3 consists of 14 residues. With 6 bases clipped from V and 4 bases from J, the junction kept 7 bases outside the gene matches. Germline assignment: CDR1 MDHEN and CDR2 SYDVKM. CDR3 in amino acids: CASSSGTGWYEQYF. In DNA, the CDR3 is TGTGCCAGCAGCTCAGGGACAGGGTGGTACGAGCAGTACTTC.

The chain links TRBV6-8 to TRBJ1-5; 9 bases are shared with TRBD1. Germline trimming cut 5 bases from V and 10 bases from J; bases unmatched to any gene: 9. CDR3 length: 14 amino acids. Germline V gene data show CDR1 as MNHGY and CDR2 as SAAAGT. CDR3 sequence (DNA): TGTGCCAGCAGTGGACAGGGGAAATCACGTCCCCAGCATTTT. Translated: CASSGQGKSRPQHF.

This clone was detected a few times. Read data end 1 residue before the CDR3 end; the end is taken from the germline J gene. The chain is built from TRBV10-3 and TRBJ2-1, with 9 bases fitting TRBD1. CDR3 length: 16 residues. The V segment lost 0 bases and the J segment 6 bases; nucleotides outside the gene matches: 6. Germline assignment: CDR1 ENHRY and CDR2 SYGVKD. CDR3 protein: CAISESTRTGVNEQFF. The sequenced CDR3 bases are TGTGCCATCAGTGAGTCCACCAGGACAGGGGTCAATGAGCAGTTC.

This clone was seen only a few times. The CDR3 region has the DNA TGTGCCAGCAGCTGGCGCCAGCCAATCTATAGAGAAGCTTTCTTT. This sequence encodes CASSWRQPIYREAFF. The chain has TRBV11-3 and TRBJ1-1; D not resolved. CDR1 is SGHNT and CDR2 is YENEEA in the germline V gene. This CDR3 is 15 amino acids long. V was pared by 4 bases and J by 8 bases, with 20 bases between.

This clone was detected only a few times. V gene TRBV11-3 combines with J gene TRBJ2-2; 7 nucleotides align to TRBD2. V dropped 5 bases and J dropped 4; count of bases not matched to a gene: 7. The CDR3 contains 15 residues. The germline gives CDR1 SGHNT, CDR2 YENEEA. DNA of the CDR3: TGTGCCAGCAGCCCCCTGGCTAGCGGCACCGGGGAGCTGTTTTTT. This translates into CASSPLASGTGELFF.

The table lists this clone with a few counts. V gene TRBV19 combines with J gene TRBJ1-5, with a weak D call TRBD1 (5 bases). The CDR3 spans 14 residues. The germline V gene encodes CDR1 LNHDA and CDR2 SQIVND (reference sequence). The V and J ends lost 3 bases and 6 bases respectively, with 12 bases between them. The CDR3 spells CASSITGDGQPQHF. The CDR3 nucleotides read TGTGCCAGTAGTATTACGGGGGATGGTCAGCCCCAGCATTTT.

V gene TRBV29-1 combines with J gene TRBJ1-5; a weak D match, TRBD1 (5 bases). V lost 4 bases and J 0 bases, leaving 13 bases between the germline ends. The germline V gene has CDR1 SQVTM and CDR2 ANQGSEA. The CDR3 consists of 15 residues. The CDR3 bases are TGCAGCGTTGGGTGGGGCAGCGATAGCAATCAGCCCCAGCATTTT. It codes for CSVGWGSDSNQPQHF.

This chain connects TRBV28 to TRBJ2-3; D is ambiguous. The V gene's germline CDR1 is MDHEN and CDR2 SYDVKM. Between the trimmed V and J ends, which lost 6 bases and 0 bases, there was a span of 4 bases. CDR3 length: 12 amino acids. CDR3 coding DNA: TGTGCCAGCAGGCCTAGCACAGATACGCAGTATTTT. Translated: CASRPSTDTQYF.

This clone has just a few counts. The V call is TRBV11-3, the J call TRBJ2-1; 8 bases line up with TRBD2. After removal of 4 bases from V and 5 bases from J, the junction contained 10 bases not matched to a gene. The CDR3 sequence is 16 residues long. The germline V gene has CDR1 SGHNT and CDR2 YENEEA. The CDR3 sequence is CASSSGRLASNNEQFF. The CDR3 DNA follows: TGTGCCAGCAGCTCAGGGCGACTAGCGAGTAACAATGAGCAGTTCTTC.